This T cell receptor (beta chain) came from a study of blood T cells in healthy people across ages. Regarding the study as a whole: Older age coincided with a roughly linear decline in TCR beta diversity per million T cells. Unsorted PBMC input precluded a conclusive naive versus antigen-experienced comparison.

Every donor gave roughly 9.2 milliliters of peripheral blood. There were at least 5.5 micrograms of total RNA extracted from every sample. This clonotype was picked up many times. Its antigen is unknown. Alongside a J-beta primer mix, a sample-barcoded 5' primer served in a second PCR lasting about 7 to 11 cycles. A single record per CDR3 protein comes from TCRdb applying MiXCR to the 5' RACE reads. The sample shows 950,000 to 1,200,000 distinct CDR3 sequences, around two fifths of them seen only once. The CDR3 has 14 amino acids. From germline, CDR1 is MGHRA and CDR2 YSYEKL. J gave up 7 bases and V 3 bases, and 8 bases lay outside the gene matches.

What was sequenced was blood. This chain joins TRBV4-1 and TRBJ1-1; 7 nucleotides agree with TRBD1. The clonotype was recovered from a man aged 18 to 30 in good health. The CDR3 region is CASSHPTGTGEAFF. CDR3 in DNA: TGCGCCAGCAGCCACCCGACAGGGACTGGTGAAGCTTTCTTT.